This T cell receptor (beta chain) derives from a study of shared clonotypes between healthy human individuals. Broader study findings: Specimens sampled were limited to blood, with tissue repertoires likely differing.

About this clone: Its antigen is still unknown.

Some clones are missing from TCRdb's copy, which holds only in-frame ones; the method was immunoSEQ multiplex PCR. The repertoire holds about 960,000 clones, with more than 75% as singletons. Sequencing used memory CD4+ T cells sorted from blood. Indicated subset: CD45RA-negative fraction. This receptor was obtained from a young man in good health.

In nucleotides, the CDR3 is TGTGCCAGTAGTATTGAAGGAGGGGGTGGTGGCTACACCTTC. Its translation: CASSIEGGGGGYTF. The chain is built from TRBV19 and TRBJ1-2; D may be TRBD1 (6 bases). This CDR3 region has 14 residues. V gave up 3 bases and J gave up 7 bases, with 15 bases separating them. Germline V gives CDR1 LNHDA, CDR2 SQIVND (reference sequence).